This T cell receptor (beta chain) was observed in a study of T cells in women clearing cervical HPV infection. The study's findings and limits: Richness differences could reflect unmeasured T-cell content per sample.

Here immunoSEQ multiplex PCR was the method, and the copy in TCRdb shows in-frame clones only, minus some. The sample has about 22,000 clones, and its top ten clones hold approximately 12%. On this clone itself: The target antigen is unknown. Read data end 3 residues before the CDR3 end; the end is taken from the germline J gene.

Trimming cost V 2 bases and J 4 bases; bases outside gene matches: 8. From germline, CDR1 is LNHDA and CDR2 SQIVND (reference sequence). The CDR3 is made up of 16 amino acids. The chain is built from TRBV19 and TRBJ1-5; 7 positions match TRBD1. This TCR derives from a woman aged 18 to 75 with a cervical HPV16 infection that either progressed to CIN3+ or cleared (not recorded which). Sequenced sample: blood buffy coat. Partial CDR3 DNA: TGTGCCAGTAGTATACAGGGGGACTGGGGAAATCAGCCC. Amino acid sequence: CASSIQGDWGNQP. The whole CDR3 is CASSIQGDWGNQPQHF.